This TCR beta chain was observed in a study of graft-versus-host responses after intestinal transplantation. Study background: Recipients obtained multivisceral, liver-intestinal, or isolated intestinal transplants.

Remarks on this clone: The antigen remains undetermined.

Germline assignment: CDR1 SGHRS and CDR2 YFSETQ. This CDR3 contains 15 residues. V was clipped by 4 bases and J by 3 bases; unmatched bases: 3. Intraepithelial lymphocytes and lamina propria lymphocytes were released through processing of graft tissue. Study-level findings and limits: Peak GvH clone levels in circulation were associated with early post-transplant HvG declines. Allografts from individuals with graft-donor T cell macrochimerism displayed high graft-versus-host to host-versus-graft clonal ratios. Researchers found GvH clones in recipient marrow, and some showed up first in ileum or blood.

The assay was immunoSEQ multiplex PCR, and TCRdb's table has in-frame clones only and misses some. The table includes approximately 3,100 clones, approximately 74% detected once. The sequence was obtained from a human patient who received an intestinal transplant, so some T cells may come from the graft donor. The starting material was ileum tissue, obtained approximately 5 and 7 days after intestinal transplantation. The V and J genes are TRBV5-1 and TRBJ1-5, with TRBD1 matching 11 bases. The CDR3 sequence: CASSVGQGVNQPQHF. As DNA, the CDR3 is TGCGCCAGCAGCGTGGGACAGGGGGTCAATCAGCCCCAGCATTTT.